This paragraph covers one TCR beta chain sequence. Its specificity is not known. This sample was included in a study of T cell responses to AZD1222 COVID-19 vaccine. Findings of the study overall: Reportedly, close to half of spike-specific TCRs are directed against unmutated variant regions. Repertoire collection took place solely once the T cell response had peaked. Baseline seropositives among AZD1222 recipients totaled only five to seven. Clonal diversity was possibly underestimated, and the donors were mostly white British, with more females.

J lost 4 bases, V lost 6 bases, and 3 bases had no gene match. This CDR3 spans 13 amino acids. From germline, CDR1 is ENHRY and CDR2 SYGVKD. Assay used: immunoSEQ multiplex PCR; TCRdb lists only in-frame clones, some missing. The repertoire holds over 75,000 clones, roughly nine tenths seen once, with over 2% in the top ten. Sequenced material: peripheral blood, taken on day 0 of AZD1222 vaccination. The receptor was isolated from an adult in good health. V gene TRBV10-3 combines with J gene TRBJ1-1, with 9 bases identical to TRBD1. This CDR3 reads CAIRGDRVTEAFF. The CDR3 nucleotides are TGTGCCATCAGGGGGGACAGGGTCACTGAAGCTTTCTTT.